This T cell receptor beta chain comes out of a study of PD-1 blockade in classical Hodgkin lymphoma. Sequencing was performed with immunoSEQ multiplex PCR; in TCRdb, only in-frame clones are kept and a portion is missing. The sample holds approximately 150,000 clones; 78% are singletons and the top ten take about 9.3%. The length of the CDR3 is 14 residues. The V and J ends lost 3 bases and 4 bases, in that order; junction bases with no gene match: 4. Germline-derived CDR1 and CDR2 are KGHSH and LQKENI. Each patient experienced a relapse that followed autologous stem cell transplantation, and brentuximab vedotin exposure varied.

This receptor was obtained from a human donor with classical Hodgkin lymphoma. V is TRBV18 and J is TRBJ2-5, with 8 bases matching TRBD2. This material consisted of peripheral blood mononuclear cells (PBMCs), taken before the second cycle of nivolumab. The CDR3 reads CASSPAGTRETQYF. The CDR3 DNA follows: TGTGCCAGCTCACCCGCCGGGACTAGAGAGACCCAGTACTTC. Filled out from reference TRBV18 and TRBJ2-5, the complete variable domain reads NAGVMQNPRHLVRRRGQEARLRCSPMKGHSHVYWYRQLPEEGLKFMVYLQKENIIDESGMPKERFSAEFPKEGPSILRIQQVVRGDSAAYFCASSPAGTRETQYFGPGTRLLVL.